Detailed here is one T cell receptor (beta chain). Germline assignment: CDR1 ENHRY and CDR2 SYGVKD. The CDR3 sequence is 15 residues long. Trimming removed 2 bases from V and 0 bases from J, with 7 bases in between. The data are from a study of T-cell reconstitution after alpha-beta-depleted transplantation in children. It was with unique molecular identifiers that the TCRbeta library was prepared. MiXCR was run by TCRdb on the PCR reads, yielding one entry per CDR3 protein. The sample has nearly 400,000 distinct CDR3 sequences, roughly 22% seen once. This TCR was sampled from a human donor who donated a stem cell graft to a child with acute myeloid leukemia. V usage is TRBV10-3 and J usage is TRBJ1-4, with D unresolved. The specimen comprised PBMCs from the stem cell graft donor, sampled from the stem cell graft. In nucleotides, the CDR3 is TGTGCCATCAGTGAGGAACTTGCAACTAATGAAAAACTGTTTTTT. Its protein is CAISEELATNEKLFF.